This entry describes one T cell receptor (beta chain). Stated time point: peripheral blood 6 weeks after treatment start. Assay: immunoSEQ multiplex PCR; the TCRdb copy retains only in-frame clones and omits some. The data contain some 31,000 clones, about 80% of them singletons. The source of the sample is a study of PD-L1 blockade in urothelial cancer. Study details: Specimens of blood held a median count of about 140,000 T cells.

Trimming shortened V by 0 bases and J by 2 bases, and 10 bases separated the two germline ends. This CDR3 is 16 amino acids long. In germline, CDR1 is SGHAT, CDR2 FQNNGV. The gene calls are TRBV11-2 and TRBJ1-4, with D possibly being TRBD1 (5 bases). Specimen: PBMCs, collected around atezolizumab (anti-PD-L1) treatment. This clonotype was sampled from a man aged 70 or older with urothelial cancer. The CDR3 spells CASSLDWQGTNEKLFF. The CDR3 region has the DNA TGTGCCAGCAGCTTAGATTGGCAGGGCACTAATGAAAAACTGTTTTTT. The full variable domain, its missing parts supplied by reference TRBV11-2 and TRBJ1-4, is EAGVAQSPRYKIIEKRQSVAFWCNPISGHATLYWYQQILGQGPKLLIQFQNNGVVDDSQLPKDRFSAERLKGVDSTLKIQPAKLEDSAVYLCASSLDWQGTNEKLFFGSGTQLSVL.